Listed below are T cell receptor beta chains from one sample, sequenced in a study of blood T cell repertoires in COVID-19. The data were produced by immunoSEQ multiplex PCR, yet TCRdb's version contains in-frame clones alone and is incomplete. The table includes 150,000 to 200,000 clones, roughly 82% detected once. Sequencing was done on a sample of PBMCs or T cells enriched from blood (not recorded which). Receptors were obtained from a man aged 50 to 60 who had recovered from COVID-19. CDR3s include the opening cysteine and the closing phenylalanine or tryptophan. Each record gives: clone size, V gene, J gene, D gene, CDR3 protein, CDR3 DNA. D genes are given only for firm matches. Not every row has a clone size; where given, it reads once, few, many or a size class.

clone size: .
V gene: TRBV2
J gene: TRBJ1-4
D gene: .
CDR3 protein: CASSESGVGEKLFF
CDR3 DNA: TGTGCCAGCAGTGAATCAGGGGTGGGTGAAAAACTGTTTTTT

clone size: few
V gene: TRBV6-5
J gene: TRBJ2-1
D gene: TRBD2
CDR3 protein: CASSPPSGRDNEQFF
CDR3 DNA: TGTGCCAGCAGTCCCCCTAGCGGGAGGGACAATGAGCAGTTCTTC

clone size: .
V gene: TRBV3-1/TRBV3-2
J gene: TRBJ1-1
D gene: TRBD1
CDR3 protein: CASSQFTGAAFF
CDR3 DNA: TGTGCCAGCAGCCAATTCACAGGGGCCGCTTTCTTT

clone size: .
V gene: TRBV7-2
J gene: TRBJ2-7
D gene: .
CDR3 protein: CASSQRPGKGLYEQYF
CDR3 DNA: TGTGCCAGCAGCCAGCGCCCGGGGAAAGGACTCTACGAGCAGTACTTC

clone size: .
V gene: TRBV2
J gene: TRBJ1-2
D gene: .
CDR3 protein: CASPLAAATNYGYTF
CDR3 DNA: TGTGCCAGCCCCTTAGCGGCAGCTACCAACTATGGCTACACCTTC

clone size: .
V gene: TRBV29-1
J gene: TRBJ2-1
D gene: .
CDR3 protein: CSVEEGAGAGFVDEQFF
CDR3 DNA: TGCAGCGTTGAAGAGGGGGCGGGAGCGGGGTTCGTTGATGAGCAGTTCTTC

clone size: once
V gene: TRBV6-5
J gene: TRBJ1-5
D gene: .
CDR3 protein: CASIIFRGAQPQHF
CDR3 DNA: TGTGCCAGCATCATATTTCGGGGTGCTCAGCCCCAGCATTTT

clone size: .
V gene: TRBV5-1
J gene: TRBJ2-7
D gene: TRBD1
CDR3 protein: CASSSGQAEQYF
CDR3 DNA: TGCGCCAGCAGCTCCGGACAGGCAGAGCAGTACTTC

clone size: .
V gene: TRBV2
J gene: TRBJ2-7
D gene: TRBD2
CDR3 protein: CASNGASGKTYEQYF
CDR3 DNA: TGTGCCAGCAACGGGGCTAGCGGGAAAACTTACGAGCAGTACTTC

clone size: .
V gene: TRBV6-5
J gene: TRBJ1-5
D gene: .
CDR3 protein: CASRRDSPGEPQHF
CDR3 DNA: TGTGCCAGCCGGAGGGACTCCCCCGGCGAGCCCCAGCATTTT

clone size: .
V gene: TRBV7-8
J gene: TRBJ1-1
D gene: .
CDR3 protein: CASSLELQGYATEAFF
CDR3 DNA: TGTGCCAGCAGCTTAGAGTTACAGGGCTATGCCACTGAAGCTTTCTTT

clone size: .
V gene: TRBV18
J gene: TRBJ2-1
D gene: TRBD2
CDR3 protein: CASSPPGREPYNEQFF
CDR3 DNA: TGTGCCAGCTCACCACCGGGGCGGGAGCCCTACAATGAGCAGTTCTTC

clone size: .
V gene: TRBV7-3
J gene: TRBJ2-3
D gene: TRBD1
CDR3 protein: CASSLLGGTDELDTQYF
CDR3 DNA: TGTGCCAGCAGCTTACTAGGTGGGACAGATGAGTTGGATACGCAGTATTTT

clone size: .
V gene: TRBV18
J gene: TRBJ1-1
D gene: .
CDR3 protein: CASSLLTENTEAFF
CDR3 DNA: TGTGCCAGCTCACTCTTGACAGAGAACACTGAAGCTTTCTTT

clone size: .
V gene: TRBV5-1
J gene: TRBJ1-1
D gene: TRBD1
CDR3 protein: CASSPNRGVNEAFF
CDR3 DNA: TGCGCCAGCAGCCCCAACAGGGGAGTCAATGAAGCTTTCTTT

clone size: .
V gene: TRBV29-1
J gene: TRBJ2-5
D gene: .
CDR3 protein: CSARGGVQETQYF
CDR3 DNA: TGCAGCGCCCGTGGAGGGGTCCAAGAGACCCAGTACTTC

clone size: .
V gene: TRBV2
J gene: TRBJ1-3
D gene: TRBD1
CDR3 protein: CASKDRAGNTIYF
CDR3 DNA: TGTGCCAGCAAGGACAGGGCTGGAAACACCATATATTTT

clone size: .
V gene: TRBV5-1
J gene: TRBJ1-4
D gene: TRBD1
CDR3 protein: CASSPGAGGNEKLFF
CDR3 DNA: TGCGCCAGCAGCCCCGGCGCAGGGGGGAACGAAAAACTGTTTTTT

clone size: .
V gene: TRBV5-1
J gene: TRBJ1-4
D gene: TRBD1
CDR3 protein: CASSSRGQDEKLFF
CDR3 DNA: TGCGCCAGCAGCTCCAGGGGACAGGATGAAAAACTGTTTTTT

clone size: .
V gene: TRBV7-9
J gene: TRBJ2-7
D gene: .
CDR3 protein: CASSLAQGRGKSYEQYF
CDR3 DNA: TGTGCCAGCAGCTTAGCTCAGGGCAGGGGAAAATCCTACGAGCAGTACTTC

clone size: .
V gene: TRBV12-3/TRBV12-4
J gene: TRBJ1-3
D gene: .
CDR3 protein: CASSQHSGNTIYF
CDR3 DNA: TGTGCCAGCAGTCAACACTCTGGAAACACCATATATTTT

clone size: .
V gene: TRBV30
J gene: TRBJ1-1
D gene: .
CDR3 protein: CAWSPTPSNTEAFF
CDR3 DNA: TGTGCCTGGAGCCCTACCCCGTCGAACACTGAAGCTTTCTTT

clone size: few
V gene: TRBV11-2
J gene: TRBJ1-3
D gene: .
CDR3 protein: CASSLDPPGAAGNTIYF
CDR3 DNA: TGTGCCAGCAGCTTAGATCCCCCAGGTGCCGCTGGAAACACCATATATTTT

clone size: .
V gene: TRBV28
J gene: TRBJ1-3
D gene: TRBD1
CDR3 protein: CASSLTGAIIGNTIYF
CDR3 DNA: TGTGCCAGCAGTCTGACAGGGGCCATAATCGGAAACACCATATATTTT

clone size: .
V gene: TRBV21-1
J gene: TRBJ2-7
D gene: .
CDR3 protein: CASSRTGDRKQYF
CDR3 DNA: TGTGCCAGCAGCAGGACAGGCGATAGGAAACAGTACTTC

clone size: .
V gene: TRBV5-4
J gene: TRBJ2-5
D gene: .
CDR3 protein: CASSLEVRGETQYF
CDR3 DNA: TGTGCCAGCAGCTTGGAAGTCAGGGGAGAGACCCAGTACTTC

clone size: .
V gene: TRBV28
J gene: TRBJ1-1
D gene: .
CDR3 protein: CASRVLTVGTEAFF
CDR3 DNA: TGTGCCAGCAGGGTGCTGACAGTGGGAACTGAAGCTTTCTTT

clone size: few
V gene: TRBV30
J gene: TRBJ1-4
D gene: TRBD1
CDR3 protein: CAWRAGTGLEKLFF
CDR3 DNA: TGTGCCTGGAGGGCCGGGACAGGGCTTGAAAAACTGTTTTTT

clone size: .
V gene: TRBV19
J gene: TRBJ1-1
D gene: .
CDR3 protein: CASSLPGARNTEAFF
CDR3 DNA: TGTGCCAGTAGTTTACCAGGGGCCAGGAACACTGAAGCTTTCTTT

clone size: .
V gene: TRBV6-1
J gene: TRBJ1-4
D gene: .
CDR3 protein: CASSERRVEKLFF
CDR3 DNA: TGTGCCAGCAGTGAAAGAAGAGTTGAGAAACTGTTTTTT

clone size: once
V gene: TRBV19
J gene: TRBJ2-5
D gene: TRBD2
CDR3 protein: CASRRAGEETQYF
CDR3 DNA: TGTGCCAGTAGAAGAGCGGGAGAGGAGACCCAGTACTTC

clone size: .
V gene: TRBV6-6
J gene: TRBJ2-1
D gene: TRBD2
CDR3 protein: CASSPTAHSGKYNEQFF
CDR3 DNA: TGTGCCAGCAGTCCCACCGCGCATAGCGGGAAGTACAATGAGCAGTTCTTC

clone size: .
V gene: TRBV11-2
J gene: TRBJ1-4
D gene: .
CDR3 protein: CASSPARELFF
CDR3 DNA: TGTGCCAGCAGCCCAGCACGGGAACTGTTTTTT

clone size: once
V gene: TRBV7-3
J gene: TRBJ2-1
D gene: TRBD1
CDR3 protein: CASSTGQGRVEQFF
CDR3 DNA: TGTGCCAGCAGCACCGGACAGGGTAGGGTAGAGCAGTTCTTC

clone size: .
V gene: TRBV7-9
J gene: TRBJ2-7
D gene: TRBD1
CDR3 protein: CASNPGQGLLWEQYF
CDR3 DNA: TGTGCCAGCAACCCCGGACAGGGCCTTCTTTGGGAGCAGTACTTC

clone size: .
V gene: TRBV6-1
J gene: TRBJ2-3
D gene: .
CDR3 protein: CASSDTGSDTQYF
CDR3 DNA: TGTGCCAGCAGTGACACAGGGTCAGATACGCAGTATTTT

clone size: .
V gene: TRBV6-4
J gene: TRBJ2-1
D gene: .
CDR3 protein: CASSVEQTPQGEQFF
CDR3 DNA: TGTGCCAGCAGTGTAGAACAAACCCCCCAGGGTGAGCAGTTCTTC

clone size: few
V gene: TRBV3-1/TRBV3-2
J gene: TRBJ1-4
D gene: .
CDR3 protein: CASSQRTGGEKLFF
CDR3 DNA: TGTGCCAGCAGCCAGAGGACCGGAGGTGAAAAACTGTTTTTT

clone size: once
V gene: TRBV24-1
J gene: TRBJ2-2
D gene: TRBD2
CDR3 protein: CATSDLSGTRAGELFF
CDR3 DNA: TGTGCCACCAGTGATCTCTCCGGGACTAGGGCCGGGGAGCTGTTTTTT

clone size: .
V gene: TRBV15
J gene: TRBJ1-4
D gene: TRBD1
CDR3 protein: CATLARRTGKNEKLFF
CDR3 DNA: TGTGCCACCCTTGCCCGCAGGACAGGAAAGAATGAAAAACTGTTTTTT

clone size: .
V gene: TRBV28
J gene: TRBJ1-4
D gene: TRBD1
CDR3 protein: CASSRGEKLFF
CDR3 DNA: TGTGCCAGCAGCAGGGGGGAAAAACTGTTTTTT